This T cell receptor beta chain was sequenced during a study of vaccination effects on CD4 cells after COVID-19. Notes on the study in general: The authors studied few convalescent patients and collected no early post-infection timepoints. Common cold coronavirus cross-reactivity was shown by only 1 of 255 vaccine-induced clones in healthy vaccinees. By a late point after vaccination, infection- and vaccine-induced clones had shrunk markedly through clonal contraction.

Assay used: immunoSEQ multiplex PCR; TCRdb lists only in-frame clones, some missing. This sample has around 29,000 clones, with 65% to 80% found just once. This clone is a singleton in its sample. Antigen unknown. Antigen-specific CD4+ T cells expanded by the ViraFEST assay with viral peptide pools were then sequenced. Scientists isolated CD4+ T cells after a roughly 10-day culture period ended. All participants had two doses of either the BNT162b2 or mRNA-1273 vaccine. Supplemented with roughly 10 IU/ml IL-2 and roughly 9.2 ug/ml peptides, some 2 million PBMC per well were kept in culture. The CDR3 consists of 15 residues. Per the germline V gene, CDR1 is SGHAT and CDR2 is FQNNGV. Trimming removed 5 bases from V and 8 bases from J; junction bases left unmatched: 14.

The sample here was CD4+ T cells from PBMCs cultured with HCoV-NL63 spike peptides, taken after COVID-19 vaccination. The chain recombines TRBV11-2 with TRBJ1-2, with 7 bases that match TRBD1. This sequence was found in a human donor who received a COVID-19 vaccine. This CDR3 reads CASSAHKTGIDGYTF. Written as DNA, the CDR3 is TGTGCCAGCAGCGCCCATAAGACAGGGATCGACGGCTACACCTTC.